This TCR beta chain was documented in a study of cytomegalovirus exposure and HLA in healthy donors. About the study: Prior work identified 95 million to 120 million unique TCR beta sequences in about 179 million T cells. Genotyping of under 500 donors showed that over 80% belonged to the Caucasian-associated ancestry cluster.

Germline values: CDR1 MNHNS, CDR2 SASEGT. Trimming left V 2 bases short and J 0 bases short, with 10 bases between. This CDR3 comprises 15 residues. PCR used 60 Vbeta primers and 13 Jbeta primers. Per the original methods: An analysis performed later counted 70 million to 90 million unique TCR beta chains (roughly 11 million of them shared). The assay was immunoSEQ multiplex PCR, and TCRdb's table has in-frame clones only and misses some. V and J calls and clone size come straight from that table; D and trimming were deduced from the DNA. The sample contains roughly 78,000 clones, approximately 57% of which appear only once.

The specimen was PBMCs. This chain links TRBV6-1 with TRBJ2-5, with D possibly TRBD1 on 5 matching bases. This clonotype originated in a young man in good health and CMV-seropositive. The CDR3 reads CASSETGFYQETQYF. CDR3 DNA: TGTGCCAGCAGTGAAACAGGATTCTACCAAGAGACCCAGTACTTC.